This TCR beta chain was recorded in a study of immune evolution from preneoplasia to lung adenocarcinoma. Method: immunoSEQ multiplex PCR; TCRdb's copy keeps in-frame clones and lacks some. The sample carries about 3,600 clones, roughly four fifths recorded once. The junction had 2 bases not matched to a gene; V was cut back by 5 bases and J by 4 bases. CDR3 length: 15 residues. Germline V gene data show CDR1 as SGHAT and CDR2 as FQNNGV. The sequence came from a person in their sixties or seventies with lung adenocarcinoma. The chain couples TRBV11-2 to TRBJ2-2; 12 bases are shared with TRBD2. The sample comprised FFPE lung adenocarcinoma in situ tissue. CDR3 residues: CASSLLAGGTGELFF. The CDR3 bases are TGTGCCAGCAGCCTACTAGCGGGGGGCACCGGGGAGCTGTTTTTT.